Shown below are 27 T cell receptor beta chains from a single sample sequenced in a study of early T cells in non-severe SARS-CoV-2 infection. TCRdb called the 5' RACE reads again in MiXCR, with one record for every CDR3 protein. The top ten hold approximately 7% of the sample, which has 65,000 to 90,000 distinct CDR3 sequences, around an eighth seen once. Input material: whole blood. These receptors were obtained from an adult who was a healthcare worker with PCR-confirmed SARS-CoV-2 infection or an uninfected control (not recorded which).

The table lists this clonotype with a few counts. This chain joins TRBV6-2 or TRBV6-3 and TRBJ2-2; the D gene is possibly TRBD2 (6 bases). V lost 5 bases to trimming and J lost 4 bases, with 20 bases between them. The CDR3 contains 17 residues. Germline-derived CDR1 and CDR2 are MNHEY and SVGEGT. CDR3 amino acids: CASSTPPASVRTGELFF. The CDR3 DNA reads TGTGCCAGCAGTACTCCTCCGGCTAGCGTGCGCACCGGGGAGCTGTTTTTT.

This clonotype was detected ten times or more. The chain couples TRBV7-2 to TRBJ2-2; unclear D gene. Germline values: CDR1 SGHTA, CDR2 FQGNSA. CDR3 size: 14 residues. The germline V and J ends were trimmed by 2 bases and 7 bases, with 11 bases remaining between them. CDR3 loop: CASSLKRSGGELFF. The CDR3 DNA reads TGTGCCAGCAGCTTAAAGAGGAGTGGCGGGGAGCTGTTTTTT.

Of note for this clonotype: This may arise from a read error, as a much more abundant clone is one base away. The rearrangement uses TRBV10-3 and TRBJ1-4; D unresolved. V gave up 3 bases and J gave up 8 bases, with 10 bases separating them. This CDR3 region has 13 residues. CDR1 and CDR2 (germline): ENHRY, SYGVKD. DNA for the CDR3: TGTGCCATCAGTGAAGGAGTCGACGAAAAACTGTTTTTT. Translation gives CAISEGVDEKLFF.

This clonotype showed up just a few times. The chain joins TRBV7-9 to TRBJ2-1; 11 bases line up with TRBD2. This CDR3 is built from 15 residues. The J segment lost 4 bases and the V segment lost 5 bases, leaving 4 bases of the junction unmatched. Germline V gives CDR1 SEHNR, CDR2 FQNEAQ (reference sequence). The CDR3 DNA reads TGTGCCAGCAGCCGAGGGACTAGCGGATACAATGAGCAGTTCTTC. Its translation is CASSRGTSGYNEQFF.

This chain connects TRBV30 to TRBJ1-2, with D hard to call. V lost 3 bases and J lost 0, with 11 bases in between. From germline, CDR1 is GTSNPN and CDR2 SVGIG (reference sequence). This CDR3 region has 14 residues. The CDR3 DNA sequence: TGTGCCTGGAGACCCTCCCCGGCTAACTATGGCTACACCTTC. This encodes CAWRPSPANYGYTF.

This clonotype was seen a handful of times. This rearrangement joins TRBV19 to TRBJ2-7; D unclear. The length of the CDR3 is 14 residues. The germline V and J ends were trimmed by 7 bases and 6 bases, with 19 bases remaining between them. Germline values: CDR1 LNHDA, CDR2 SQIVND (reference sequence). CDR3 DNA sequence: TGTGCCAGTAAGACCGACCCCTCCGGCCTCGAGCAGTACTTC. Its protein is CASKTDPSGLEQYF.

The chain couples TRBV5-1 to TRBJ1-6; 8 positions match TRBD1. V was pared by 5 bases and J by 7 bases, with 8 bases of the junction left unmatched. Germline V gene data show CDR1 as SGHRS and CDR2 as YFSETQ. CDR3 length equals 15 residues. The chain's CDR3 is CASSLYGTGNSPLHF. CDR3 DNA: TGCGCCAGCAGTTTATACGGGACAGGCAATTCACCCCTCCACTTT. The whole variable domain, filled in from reference TRBV5-1 and TRBJ1-6, reads KAGVTQTPRYLIKTRGQQVTLSCSPISGHRSVSWYQQTPGQGLQFLFEYFSETQRNKGNFPGRFSGRQFSNSRSEMNVSTLELGDSALYLCASSLYGTGNSPLHFGNGTRLTVT.

This clonotype has only a few counts. The CDR3 nucleotides read TGCAGTGCTAGGGGACTAGCGGGCCACTCCTACAATGAGCAGTTCTTC. Translation gives CSARGLAGHSYNEQFF. The chain joins TRBV20-1 to TRBJ2-1; 12 bases are a match to TRBD2. V was clipped by 3 bases and J by 0 bases; unmatched bases: 3. CDR3 size: 16 residues. The germline V gene encodes CDR1 DFQATT and CDR2 SNEGSKA (reference sequence).

This chain joins TRBV6-2 or TRBV6-3 and TRBJ1-2; a possible D gene is TRBD1 (6 bases). Germline loops: CDR1 MNHEY, CDR2 SVGEGT. This CDR3 has 13 amino acids. Trimming removed 6 bases at V and 4 bases at J, with 12 bases between. CDR3 nucleotides: TGTGCCAGCAGCCCCGGGGGCTCCTATGGCTACACCTTC. Its protein is CASSPGGSYGYTF.

The rearrangement joins TRBV7-2 to TRBJ2-2, with D perhaps given as TRBD1 or TRBD2 (5 bases each). The CDR3 is made up of 13 amino acids. Germline V gene sequence: CDR1 SGHTA, CDR2 FQGNSA. V was clipped by 0 bases and J by 9 bases, with 8 bases between them. DNA of the CDR3: TGTGCCAGCAGCTTAGCCAGGGACCGGGAGCTGTTTTTT. This encodes CASSLARDRELFF.

This chain connects TRBV11-2 to TRBJ2-7; D is perhaps TRBD1 (5 bases). Deletions cut 6 bases from V and 6 bases from J, with 12 bases between. Germline V gene lookup returns CDR1 SGHAT and CDR2 FQNNGV. CDR3 length: 12 residues. The CDR3: CASSYAGSEQYF. The DNA of the CDR3 is TGTGCCAGCAGTTATGCAGGGTCCGAGCAGTACTTC.

This clonotype was observed a handful of times. This chain links TRBV11-2 with TRBJ2-2; a possible D gene is TRBD1 (6 bases). The CDR3 runs to 16 residues. Germline CDR1 is SGHAT and CDR2 is FQNNGV. Trimming pared 2 bases from V and 4 bases from J, leaving 14 bases between. The chain's CDR3 is CASSLSGGARTGELFF. The CDR3 coding sequence is TGTGCCAGCAGCTTATCTGGGGGCGCACGCACCGGGGAGCTGTTTTTT.

The V gene is TRBV28, the J gene TRBJ2-5; D possibly uses TRBD1 or TRBD2 (5 bases each). This CDR3 has 13 residues. Germline CDR1 reads MDHEN; CDR2 reads SYDVKM. The V end was cut by 5 bases, the J end by 5 bases, with 12 bases between. As DNA, the CDR3 is TGTGCCAGCAGTACCTCAGGGAGTGAGACCCAGTACTTC. The encoded protein is CASSTSGSETQYF.

This clonotype was counted many times. This sequence joins TRBV12-3 or TRBV12-4 and TRBJ1-1, with 8 bases that match TRBD1. Trimming cost V 6 bases and J 1 base; bases outside gene matches: 4. The CDR3 is made up of 14 amino acids. The CDR3 is CASSPDRGNTEAFF. The CDR3, as DNA: TGTGCCAGCAGCCCAGACAGGGGGAACACTGAAGCTTTCTTT.

The gene calls are TRBV6-2 or TRBV6-3 and TRBJ1-5, with 7 bases fitting TRBD1. Germline V gene lookup returns CDR1 MNHEY and CDR2 SVGEGT. The ends lost 5 bases at V and 5 bases at J; junction bases unmatched: 9. There are 15 residues in the CDR3. The CDR3 is CASSPRDRADQPQHF. CDR3 nucleotides: TGTGCCAGCAGTCCCCGGGACAGAGCGGATCAGCCCCAGCATTTT.

This clonotype was observed a handful of times. The V call is TRBV9, the J call TRBJ2-7; maybe TRBD2 (6 bases). The germline V gene has CDR1 SGDLS and CDR2 YYNGEE. The ends were cut back, 0 bases at V and 1 base at J, with 11 bases in the middle. The CDR3 runs to 15 residues. The CDR3 DNA follows: TGTGCCAGCAGCGTAGACGGGGACTGGTCCTACGAGCAGTACTTC. It yields the protein CASSVDGDWSYEQYF.

This clonotype was detected a few times. The J gene is TRBJ2-3, the V gene TRBV6-6, with D perhaps TRBD1 (5 bases). The germline V gene has CDR1 MNHNY and CDR2 SVGAGI (reference sequence). CDR3 length equals 15 residues. Trimming took off 2 bases at V and 2 bases at J, with 11 bases between the two ends. CDR3 sequence: CASSYIGAFTDTQYF. As DNA, the CDR3 is TGTGCCAGCAGTTACATTGGGGCCTTCACAGATACGCAGTATTTT.

This clonotype has a handful of counts. The chain is built from TRBV7-2 and TRBJ1-6, with 9 bases lining up with TRBD1. This CDR3 is 13 amino acids long. The V gene end was trimmed by 5 bases and the J gene end by 9 bases; junction bases not matched to a gene: 2. The germline V gene has CDR1 SGHTA and CDR2 FQGNSA. The CDR3 loop reads CASSRDRASPLHF. DNA of the CDR3: TGTGCCAGCAGCCGGGACAGGGCTTCACCCCTCCACTTT.

This clonotype was seen only a few times. The chain joins TRBV19 to TRBJ1-5; no clear D gene. Per the germline V gene, CDR1 is LNHDA and CDR2 is SQIVND (reference sequence). The CDR3 totals 14 residues. Between the trimmed V and J ends, which lost 6 bases and 6 bases, there was a span of 15 bases. The CDR3 region is CASRVPWETQPQHF. CDR3 nucleotides: TGTGCCAGTAGAGTCCCCTGGGAGACTCAGCCCCAGCATTTT. Looking up the rest from reference TRBV19 and TRBJ1-5 gives the full variable domain: DGGITQSPKYLFRKEGQNVTLSCEQNLNHDAMYWYRQDPGQGLRLIYYSQIVNDFQKGDIAEGYSVSREKKESFPLTVTSAQKNPTAFYLCASRVPWETQPQHFGDGTRLSIL.

This clonotype has at least ten counts. This sequence joins TRBV6-5 and TRBJ2-7; D unclear. Trimming took off 2 bases at V and 0 bases at J, with 5 bases between the two ends. Per the germline V gene, CDR1 is MNHEY and CDR2 is SVGAGI. The CDR3 covers 13 residues. The CDR3 DNA reads as TGTGCCAGCAGTTACAGGAGCTCCTACGAGCAGTACTTC. It yields the protein CASSYRSSYEQYF.

The chain is built from TRBV20-1 and TRBJ2-5; D unclear. Germline CDR1 DFQATT, CDR2 SNEGSKA (reference sequence). This CDR3 has 13 amino acids. With 3 bases removed from V and 8 bases from J, the gap between germline ends came to 16 bases. In nucleotides, the CDR3 is TGCAGTGCTAGTCGGGCCAAAAGAGAAACCCAGTACTTC. Translated, it gives CSASRAKRETQYF.

The genes are TRBV5-1 and TRBJ2-5; 10 bases agree with TRBD2. CDR3 length: 16 residues. CDR1 and CDR2 (germline): SGHRS, YFSETQ. V shed 2 bases, J shed 5 bases, and the junction held 9 bases outside the gene matches. CDR3 sequence (DNA): TGCGCCAGCAGCTTTGCGCCTAGCGGGAGTGGGGAGACCCAGTACTTC. It codes for CASSFAPSGSGETQYF. The full variable domain, rest sourced from reference TRBV5-1 and TRBJ2-5, is KAGVTQTPRYLIKTRGQQVTLSCSPISGHRSVSWYQQTPGQGLQFLFEYFSETQRNKGNFPGRFSGRQFSNSRSEMNVSTLELGDSALYLCASSFAPSGSGETQYFGPGTRLLVL.

This clonotype occurred a few times. The rearrangement joins TRBV7-2 to TRBJ2-7; TRBD2 agrees at 11 bases. Germline V lookup: CDR1 SGHTA, CDR2 FQGNSA. Trimming took 5 bases from V and 3 from J; bases not matched to a gene: 3. The CDR3 has 14 amino acids. Here the CDR3 DNA reads TGTGCCAGCAGCCAAGGGACTAGCGGCTACGAGCAGTACTTC. Its translation is CASSQGTSGYEQYF. The complete variable domain, with remaining parts taken from reference TRBV7-2 and TRBJ2-7, reads GAGVSQSPSNKVTEKGKDVELRCDPISGHTALYWYRQSLGQGLEFLIYFQGNSAPDKSGLPSDRFSAERTGGSVSTLTIQRTQQEDSAVYLCASSQGTSGYEQYFGPGTRLTVT.

The chain joins TRBV6-1 to TRBJ1-5; 9 bases map to TRBD1. Germline V lookup: CDR1 MNHNS, CDR2 SASEGT. V was clipped by 6 bases and J by 6 bases; unmatched bases: 12. The CDR3 has 16 residues. CDR3 sequence (DNA): TGTGCCAGCAGACAACAGGGGGCTCTCCCCGGTCAGCCCCAGCATTTT. Translated, it gives CASRQQGALPGQPQHF.

Notes on this clonotype: The junction shows a germline mismatch at one end, possibly a read error. V and J are TRBV7-9 and TRBJ2-4; 7 bases fit TRBD1. Germline loops: CDR1 SEHNR, CDR2 FQNEAQ (reference sequence). The CDR3 has 16 residues. CDR3 region: CVSSPSETGSQNIQYF. The CDR3, as DNA: TGTGTCAGCAGCCCCAGTGAGACAGGGAGCCAAAACATTCAGTACTTC.

This rearrangement joins TRBV18 to TRBJ1-2; the D is unclear. The CDR3 extends over 17 amino acids. Between the trimmed V and J ends, which lost 3 bases and 1 base, there was a span of 18 bases. Germline-derived CDR1 and CDR2 are KGHSH and LQKENI. The CDR3 spells CASSPGRSTWFNYGYTF. The CDR3 bases are TGTGCCAGCTCACCCGGACGGTCCACTTGGTTTAACTATGGCTACACCTTC.

This clonotype was picked up many times. The chain employs TRBV20-1 and TRBJ2-3; TRBD2 is a possible D gene (7 bases). The V end lost 1 base, the J end lost 2 bases, and 13 bases lay between the germline ends. Germline-derived CDR1 and CDR2 are DFQATT and SNEGSKA (reference sequence). This CDR3 is 15 amino acids long. This CDR3 is CSARGSGDTTDTQYF. CDR3 DNA sequence: TGCAGTGCTAGAGGCAGCGGGGACACCACAGATACGCAGTATTTT.